The subject of this entry is one T cell receptor beta chain. Which antigen it targets is not known. Within one base of it there is no much larger clone, and no base qualities were kept. This record comes from a study of T cell clonotyping in hematopoietic cell transplantation (dated by TCRdb to the early 2020s). Background for the entire study: Recipient samples taken before transplant were collected after cytoreduction. The study collected around 150 blood samples from 35 consecutive transplant recipients and their related donors. Recruitment of patients was conducted between September 2015 and early 2017, and follow-up was continued until late 2020 or death. The full study reports these points: Inverse Simpson Index values from donors and from recipients before transplant predicted broader TCR repertoire diversity after transplant. Recipient repertoires showed only a small fraction of overlap with donor repertoires, and over 97% appeared de novo at the given depth. After transplant, TCR diversity in recipients dropped, and pathologically expanded clonotypes increased progressively from day 30 to day 180. The sample size was limited and the cells went unsorted, which meant the CD4 and CD8 repertoire contributions could not be told apart.

According to the study, the label for this sample's time point signals: recipient sample about 28 days before transplant, after cytoreduction. Blood from recipients was drawn roughly 28 days before transplant, then again at days 30, 100 and 180 after transplant. Nuclei Lysis Solution was used to extract genomic DNA from fresh or cryopreserved unfractionated peripheral blood mononuclear cells. With the immunoSEQ assay, which is a bias-controlled multiplex PCR relying on V- and J-specific primers, TCR beta CDR3 regions were amplified from genomic DNA. A second PCR step added a proprietary barcode and Illumina adapter sequences to the CDR3 amplicons. CDR3 libraries were sequenced on an Illumina MiSeq instrument. The study's own analysis went as follows. Export and quality control were handled in immunoSEQ Analyzer 3.0, while downstream analyses relied on R Bioconductor and Immunarch. Repertoire metrics were calculated using only productive rearrangements within the normalized downsampled data set. Clonotypes larger than 5 templates in the normalized cohort were defined as pathologically expanded. Repertoire diversity was measured with the Inverse Simpson Index. CMV-specificity analyses were carried out on the non-normalized data set to capture all clonotypes. TCRdb holds this immuneACCESS table with in-frame rearrangements only. Some clones are missing; in checked studies, unresolved V genes explain under half, and the rest has no known cause. V and J calls and clone size come straight from that table; D and trimming were deduced from the DNA. This sample is represented by tens of thousands of clones; around 70% of them were singletons. Of the sample, roughly 6% falls within the top ten clones.

The trim is 6 bases for V and 0 bases for J, with a gap of 12 bases between the germline ends. From the cysteine up to the phenylalanine, the CDR3 has a length of 15 residues. The CDR3 DNA has 45 bases and is translated from base 1. The germline V gene specifies SGHAT as CDR1 and FQNNGV as CDR2. The sample was peripheral blood mononuclear cells, taken before stem cell transplant. The TCR originated in a man aged 45 to 65 with myelodysplastic syndrome. Some clones in this sample may be carry-over from other donors' samples. This receptor chain uses TRBV11-2 and TRBJ2-1, with a tentative D gene TRBD2 over 6 matching bases. The CDR3 reads as follows: CASRTGTYSYNEQFF. The DNA reads as follows: TGTGCCAGCAGAACCGGGACTTACTCCTACAATGAGCAGTTCTTC.